The present TCR beta chain was sequenced within a study of cytomegalovirus exposure and HLA in healthy donors (dated by TCRdb to the late 2010s). General notes on the study: An earlier analysis of about 530 of the donors reported roughly 300 Gb of sequence data and roughly 120 million unique TCR beta sequences obtained from about 179 million T cells. Roughly 290 gigabases of sequencing data and approximately 91 million unique TCR sequences made up an early release that covered under 750 HLA-typed donors. Of the roughly 400 genotyped donors, about 80% fell in the genetic ancestry cluster associated with self-reported Caucasian donors. The aim of the study was to test whether cataloging public T cell receptors could identify signatures of past pathogen exposure. Using immunosequencing, the study profiled T cell repertoires from about 610 subjects and related those repertoires to cytomegalovirus serostatus. Besides the first cohort of hundreds of subjects, a separate validation cohort made up of over 100 different subjects was used. High-throughput TCR immunosequencing, statistical association of individual TCRs with disease status, and machine learning were combined to predict cytomegalovirus infection status. In a later analysis, previously published TCR beta repertoires from 666 donors were re-analyzed and high-resolution HLA genotyping was added so that TCR occurrence patterns could be studied. Rather than using new phenotypic data, the later analysis identified candidate immune exposures from TCR beta sequences and from how often those sequences occurred across donors. To decide whether each TCR beta V gene segment behaved as functional or pseudogenic, an earlier analysis of approximately 620 of the donors relied on high-throughput TCR beta sequencing. Donor age, sex, ethnicity and CMV serostatus were compiled together with the repertoire data. Genome-wide SNP genotypes for about 65% of the 666 donors were used in a later genetic analysis, which treated that subset as a discovery cohort. All discovery cohort repertoires had been generated on a single sequencing platform. Class I and class II HLA loci were covered by the typing at four-digit resolution. The number of donors typed differed by locus, with about 629-630 for A, B, C, DRB1 and DQB1, roughly 520 for DQA1, 600 to 610 for DPA1, and around 450 for DPB1. Roughly five DR-DQ haplotypes were handled as single units for association and clustering, since linkage in the cohort was strong. Among about 400 genotyped donors of the cohort, an average of roughly 230,000 unique TCR beta nucleotide sequences was sequenced per donor, of which about 18% were non-productive. General conclusions and limits of the study: When HLA alleles, especially DR and DQ, strongly co-occurred, attributing TCR associations to individual alleles was difficult. Linkage disequilibrium might explain the correlated functional status among segregating V segments, but an unknown experimental factor could not be excluded. Because some donors lacked HLA typing at each locus, the association tests relied only on the typed subset. In the study, some 160 TCR beta chains were listed as associated with cytomegalovirus. Cytomegalovirus status was reported to be diagnosed by the classifier with high specificity and sensitivity in both the original and validation cohorts. The cohort was sequenced for TCR beta chains only, and without alpha or paired-chain data the features that could be detected were limited. Most CMV-associated TCR beta chains appeared to be HLA-restricted in a later analysis, and the HLA associations seemed to be driven largely by CMV exposure. Specific HLA alleles were associated with about 17,000 TCR beta sequences at a false discovery rate of 0.05 in a later analysis. In a later genetic analysis, fewer N-insertions in productive TCRs were reported among donors in an Asian-associated ancestry cluster than the roughly 700-donor mean. Roughly uniform sequencing depth across donors was assumed in presence/absence analyses, although this assumption may not hold. It was suggested by the authors that the approach could potentially be generalized to other disease states and immunological phenotypes. A later analysis found that HLA-associated TCR beta chains were more clonally expanded and had lower generation probabilities than equally common non-associated chains. A further reported finding was that TCR beta sequences accurately predicted the HLA-A and HLA-B alleles for most subjects in the first cohort. According to a later analysis, parvovirus B19, influenza, CMV and Epstein-Barr virus appeared linked to several top co-occurrence clusters. In a later genetic analysis, a missense DCLRE1C variant was associated with V-gene and J-gene trimming of TCR beta chains, and the association was replicated in an independent cohort. The earlier analysis of some 560 of the donors excluded around 17 rarely observed V segments, including chromosome 9 orphons, because counts were too low. A later analysis found that TCR association rates varied across HLA loci, with DRB1 alleles showing the most associated TCRs and HLA-C alleles the fewest. For the cohort, immune exposure information was limited to CMV serostatus. In an earlier analysis of 587 of the donors, most TCR beta V segments were observed in productive rearrangements about 87% or about 30% of the time, broadly matching IMGT annotations. In vitro tests confirmed that a few of the cytomegalovirus-associated TCR beta chains recognize cytomegalovirus antigens. A cluster of highly shared sequence variants was judged likely to be a technical artifact of the sequencing pipeline. The 87-base-pair reads could not distinguish some IMGT-functional V segments, including TRBV6-2 and TRBV6-3, so those segments were excluded. Across donors, most TCR sequences were observed very rarely, whereas some public TCRs were present in many individuals.

The junction shows trimming of 2 bases on V and 4 bases on J, and the gene matches do not reach 4 bases of it. The germline V gene (reference sequence) specifies SEHNR as CDR1 and FQNEAQ as CDR2. Its CDR3 holds 15 amino acids, cysteine through phenylalanine. Only the CDR3 DNA stays, 45 bases, in frame from base 1. The method was the immunoSEQ multiplex PCR assay. For the multiplex PCR, a mixture combining 60 forward primers for TCR Vbeta segments and 13 reverse primers for TCR Jbeta segments was used. A multiplex PCR assay on genomic DNA amplified the CDR3 region of rearranged TCR beta genes. The amplified TCR beta libraries were sequenced on the Illumina HiSeq System as 87-base-pair reads. In the authors' own workflow: Across the 700 or so repertoires, a later analysis counted tens of millions of unique TCR beta chains, around 10 million of which were shared by at least two donors. To remove PCR and sequencing errors, raw reads were error-corrected and collapsed into unique sequences using a nearest-neighbor algorithm that merged closely related sequences. V, D and J gene segments were assigned by aligning CDR3 sequences to IMGT reference sequences. Each retained sequence needed at least a six-nucleotide match to both a V gene segment and a J gene segment. Rearrangements were called productive when the CDR3 lacked stop codons and stayed in frame with V and J; all others were non-productive. Following IMGT convention, CDR3 was defined as the stretch from the second conserved V-encoded cysteine up to the conserved J-encoded phenylalanine. Sequences without an unambiguous match to a single V gene segment were excluded from the earlier analysis of 450 to 750 of the donors. In an earlier analysis of approximately 590 of the donors, V segments were called functional above 56.7% productive rearrangements and were called segregating when the between-donor standard deviation exceeded 5%. A statistical classification framework was built for diagnosing cytomegalovirus status from the catalog of TCR beta chain sequences. A later analysis assigned V and J genes by comparing TCR nucleotide sequences with IMGT/GENE-DB human TR gene sequences. A later analysis assigned CDR3 sequences and most-parsimonious VDJ recombination scenarios with the TCRdist pipeline. In a later analysis, each TCR beta chain was defined by its CDR3 amino acid sequence together with its V-gene family, and reads lacking a unique V-gene family were excluded. A later analysis removed 550 to 700 highly shared, low-generation-probability nucleotide sequences to deal with suspected cross-contamination and a sequencing artifact. A later analysis calculated a clonal expansion index for each public chain from normalized within-repertoire ranks of inferred template counts. A later analysis computed generation probabilities with a VDJ recombination model fitted to out-of-frame rearrangements, and checked the results against IGoR. Hypergeometric tests were used in a later analysis to score TCR-TCR, TCR-HLA and TCR-CMV co-occurrence, with a repertoire-size bias correction applied to the TCR pairs. False discovery rates were estimated in a later analysis by permuting HLA or CMV assignments 20 times. In a later analysis, co-occurring TCRs were grouped with DBSCAN, and TCRdist sequence similarity was added when clustering was performed within HLA-allele-positive subsets. Repertoires with fewer than 30,000 or more than 120,000 public chains, plus five repertoires with anomalous nucleotide sharing, were excluded from co-occurrence clustering. The source is immuneACCESS, and TCRdb retained only in-frame sequences with V and J called. Part of the clones is not carried over; for the studies checked, unresolved V genes explain less than half of this, and the remainder is unexplained. For V, J and clone size, that table is used; D and trimming come from the DNA. In all, the sample holds about 140,000 clones, and roughly four fifths of those were seen once. Roughly 1.6% of the sample is held by the ten biggest clonotypes.

The cohort comprised hundreds of healthy bone marrow donors. Cohort members were all nominally healthy when sampled, although unrecorded immune exposures were likely present. The donor tested CMV seronegative, placing the donor among the 350 to 400 seronegative members of the cohort. A peripheral blood sample was collected from each donor, and TCR beta sequencing was performed on peripheral blood mononuclear cells. The Qiagen DNeasy Blood Extraction Kit was used to extract genomic DNA from the blood cell samples. This clone was observed a single time. There is no known antigen for this receptor. No much larger clone is present one base from it, and per-base qualities are unavailable.

The specimen sequenced was PBMCs. The receptor was derived from a female donor in good health and CMV-seronegative. The rearrangement combines TRBV7-9 with TRBJ2-7, with 11 bases aligning to TRBD2. For the CDR3, the sequence is CASSLPASGGYEQYF. Read as DNA, the sequence is TGTGCCAGCAGCTTACCGGCTAGCGGGGGGTACGAGCAGTACTTC.